This TCR beta chain is drawn from a study of T-cell reconstitution after alpha-beta-depleted transplantation in children. The library targeted TCRbeta and was prepared with unique molecular identifiers. Each CDR3 protein is one row after TCRdb ran MiXCR on the PCR reads. Of some 390,000 distinct CDR3 sequences in the sample, roughly 20% were seen once. The trim removed 5 bases at V and 3 bases at J, leaving 10 bases unmatched. Germline V gene data show CDR1 as DFQATT and CDR2 as SNEGSKA (reference sequence). This CDR3 spans 14 amino acids. Sequenced here: PBMCs from the stem cell graft donor, sampled from the stem cell graft. The TCR originated in a human donor who donated a stem cell graft to a child with acute myeloid leukemia. The chain combines TRBV20-1 with TRBJ2-7; TRBD2 matches at 7 bases. In nucleotides, the CDR3 is TGCAGTGCTCGCGAGGGCCTAGCGGACTACGAGCAGTACTTC. This encodes CSAREGLADYEQYF.